Presented here are 19 T cell receptor beta chains from one specimen sequenced in a study of blood T cell repertoires in COVID-19. Measured with immunoSEQ multiplex PCR; TCRdb has only the in-frame clones, and not every one. The table has roughly 290,000 clones, about 80% seen once. The specimen was peripheral blood. All receptors come from a person between 65 and 79 years old with COVID-19, enrolled during active disease.

This chain links TRBV5-1 with TRBJ1-2; D gene unclear. CDR1 and CDR2 from the germline V gene are SGHRS and YFSETQ. The CDR3 sequence is 14 residues long. V lost 1 base to trimming and J lost 4 bases, with 11 bases between them. As DNA, the CDR3 is TGCGCCAGCAGCTTGCCAGGACTTGGCTATGGCTACACCTTC. Its protein product is CASSLPGLGYGYTF.

This chain uses TRBV28 with TRBJ2-4, with D perhaps matching TRBD1 (6 bases). CDR1 and CDR2 (germline): MDHEN, SYDVKM. The CDR3 contains 12 residues. V dropped 6 bases and J dropped 8 bases, with 11 bases sitting between them. CDR3 region: CASSLRGYIQYF. In DNA, the CDR3 is TGTGCCAGCAGCCTCAGGGGTTACATTCAGTACTTC.

A few counts support this clone. The CDR3 DNA reads as TGTGCCTGGAGTCTTTACTCTAGCCGTAGCACAGATACGCAGTATTTT. It translates to CAWSLYSSRSTDTQYF. The chain links TRBV30 to TRBJ2-3; tentative D call: TRBD2 (5 bases). Germline CDR1 and CDR2: GTSNPN and SVGIG (reference sequence). Trimming pared 2 bases from V and 0 bases from J, leaving 15 bases between. This CDR3 comprises 16 residues.

This chain joins TRBV6-5 and TRBJ1-5; perhaps TRBD1 as D (5 bases). Germline V CDR1 and CDR2: MNHEY, SVGAGI. CDR3 length: 15 amino acids. Trimming took 6 bases from V and 0 from J, leaving 12 bases between them. The CDR3 region has the DNA TGTGCCAGCAGCTTTGCGGGGGATAGCAATCAGCCCCAGCATTTT. It is translated as CASSFAGDSNQPQHF.

This clone has a single count. The chain is built from TRBV30 and TRBJ2-2, with TRBD1 as a possible D gene (5 bases). Germline V gene lookup returns CDR1 GTSNPN and CDR2 SVGIG (reference sequence). The ends were cut back, 1 base at V and 6 bases at J, with 6 bases in the middle. The CDR3 consists of 12 residues. In nucleotides, the CDR3 is TGTGCCTGGAGTGAGGGGCCCGGGGAGCTGTTTTTT. Protein product: CAWSEGPGELFF.

This chain joins TRBV29-1 and TRBJ2-1; 11 nucleotides match TRBD2. This CDR3 is 13 amino acids long. The V gene end was trimmed by 7 bases and the J gene end by 12 bases; junction bases not matched to a gene: 11. CDR1 is SQVTM, CDR2 ANQGSEA, per germline. Written as DNA, the CDR3 is TGCAGCGCGGAGGTACTAGCGGGAGAAAGGCAGTTCTTC. Residues: CSAEVLAGERQFF.

The chain is built from TRBV3-1 (or the pseudogene TRBV3-2) and TRBJ2-2; D is ambiguous. This CDR3 has 14 residues. Trimming left V 0 bases short and J 5 bases short, with 7 bases between. Per the germline V gene, CDR1 is LGHDT and CDR2 is YNNKEL (reference sequence). The CDR3 nucleotides read TGTGCCAGCAGCCAAGATCAGTATACCGGGGAGCTGTTTTTT. Amino acid sequence: CASSQDQYTGELFF.

The J gene is TRBJ2-7, the V gene TRBV6-2 or TRBV6-3, with 8 bases identical to TRBD1. Germline CDR1 reads MNHEY; CDR2 reads SVGEGT. The length of the CDR3 is 14 residues. The junction had 5 bases not matched to a gene; V was cut back by 5 bases and J by 2 bases. CDR3 loop: CASSLDRGTYEQYF. CDR3 bases: TGTGCCAGCAGTCTAGACAGGGGCACCTACGAGCAGTACTTC.

The chain recombines TRBV15 with TRBJ1-1, with D unresolved. The CDR3 totals 13 residues. V gave up 4 bases and J gave up 7 bases, with 13 bases separating them. CDR1 is LNHNV and CDR2 is YYDKDF in the germline V gene (reference sequence). In DNA form, the CDR3 reads TGTGCCACCAGCACCGTCTCAGAAAGTGAAGCTTTCTTT. This translates into CATSTVSESEAFF.

The genes are TRBV13 and TRBJ2-1; TRBD2 is a possible D gene (6 bases). The CDR3 sequence is 17 residues long. V was clipped by 0 bases and J by 5 bases, with 17 bases between them. The germline V gene has CDR1 PRHDT and CDR2 FYEKMQ (reference sequence). The CDR3 loop is CASSLGGMRGLDNEQFF. The CDR3 DNA reads as TGTGCCAGCAGCTTAGGTGGGATGCGGGGTCTCGACAATGAGCAGTTCTTC.

This sequence joins TRBV12-3 or TRBV12-4 and TRBJ2-5; 11 nucleotides match TRBD2. This CDR3 has 13 amino acids. The trim removed 5 bases at V and 5 bases at J, leaving 1 base unmatched. The CDR3: CASSRLAGETQYF. CDR3 DNA sequence: TGTGCCAGCAGTAGACTAGCGGGGGAGACCCAGTACTTC.

This sequence joins TRBV6-5 and TRBJ2-1; 8 bases align to TRBD2. The CDR3 consists of 14 residues. V trimming: 10 bases; J trimming: 4 bases; junction bases outside the gene matches: 9. Germline CDR1 and CDR2: MNHEY and SVGAGI. The DNA for the CDR3 is TGTGCCACCCTGTCGACTAGCGCGTACAATGAGCAGTTCTTC. Its translation is CATLSTSAYNEQFF.

The rearrangement links TRBV5-1 to TRBJ2-1; 7 bases map to TRBD1. V shed 1 base and J 5 bases; nucleotides not matched to a gene: 6. Germline V gene data show CDR1 as SGHRS and CDR2 as YFSETQ. The CDR3 has 15 amino acids. CDR3: CASSLRGGTDNEQFF. The DNA for the CDR3 is TGCGCCAGCAGCTTGAGAGGGGGCACCGACAATGAGCAGTTCTTC.

The V call is TRBV5-1, the J call TRBJ1-2; 8 bases map to TRBD1. V lost 1 base to trimming and J lost 6 bases; unmatched junction nucleotides: 8. Looked up from germline, CDR1 is SGHRS and CDR2 is YFSETQ. This CDR3 region has 15 residues. In DNA, the CDR3 is TGCGCCAGCAGCTTGTCACAGGGGGTCCCCCATGGCTACACCTTC. As protein: CASSLSQGVPHGYTF.

The V gene is TRBV10-3, the J gene TRBJ2-7; D might be TRBD2 (6 bases). The CDR3 contains 15 residues. The germline V gene has CDR1 ENHRY and CDR2 SYGVKD. Between the trimmed V and J ends, which lost 11 bases and 6 bases, there was a span of 26 bases. The CDR3 DNA sequence: TGTGCCGCCAGTTCTGGGACTGGGCTACGTGGCGAGCAGTACTTC. Amino acids: CAASSGTGLRGEQYF.

This chain joins TRBV18 and TRBJ2-2; 7 bases match TRBD1. Germline V CDR1 and CDR2: KGHSH, LQKENI. The junction had 5 bases not matched to a gene; V was cut back by 3 bases and J by 7 bases. CDR3 length: 14 residues. This chain's CDR3 is CASSPGTDGGELFF. As DNA, the CDR3 is TGTGCCAGCTCACCTGGGACAGACGGCGGGGAGCTGTTTTTT. Supplemented by reference TRBV18 and TRBJ2-2, the full variable domain reads NAGVMQNPRHLVRRRGQEARLRCSPMKGHSHVYWYRQLPEEGLKFMVYLQKENIIDESGMPKERFSAEFPKEGPSILRIQQVVRGDSAAYFCASSPGTDGGELFFGEGSRLTVL.

The chain carries TRBV7-2 and TRBJ2-3, with 9 bases matching TRBD2. Germline lookup yields CDR1 SGHTA and CDR2 FQGNSA. The V and J ends lost 5 bases and 3 bases, in that order; junction bases with no gene match: 9. The CDR3 covers 16 residues. The CDR3 DNA sequence: TGTGCCAGCAGCACCGGGACTAGCTGGCCGACAGATACGCAGTATTTT. Protein: CASSTGTSWPTDTQYF. The whole variable domain, remainder taken from reference TRBV7-2 and TRBJ2-3, is GAGVSQSPSNKVTEKGKDVELRCDPISGHTALYWYRQSLGQGLEFLIYFQGNSAPDKSGLPSDRFSAERTGGSVSTLTIQRTQQEDSAVYLCASSTGTSWPTDTQYFGPGTRLTVL.

V and J are TRBV3-1 (or the pseudogene TRBV3-2) and TRBJ2-3; D ambiguous. V lost 3 bases and J 7 bases, leaving 14 bases between the germline ends. This CDR3 region has 14 residues. Germline V gene data show CDR1 as LGHDT and CDR2 as YNNKEL (reference sequence). The CDR3 spells CASSHVPRGHTQYF. CDR3 coding DNA: TGTGCCAGCAGCCACGTACCCCGAGGCCATACGCAGTATTTT.

This chain links TRBV6-5 with TRBJ1-2, with D maybe TRBD1 (6 bases). The germline CDR1 and CDR2 sequences are MNHEY and SVGAGI. Trimming took off 0 bases at V and 4 bases at J, with 15 bases between the two ends. There are 16 residues in the CDR3. The CDR3 nucleotides are TGTGCCAGCAGTTACTCGAGGGGCAGGGGAAGCTATGGCTACACCTTC. It is translated as CASSYSRGRGSYGYTF.